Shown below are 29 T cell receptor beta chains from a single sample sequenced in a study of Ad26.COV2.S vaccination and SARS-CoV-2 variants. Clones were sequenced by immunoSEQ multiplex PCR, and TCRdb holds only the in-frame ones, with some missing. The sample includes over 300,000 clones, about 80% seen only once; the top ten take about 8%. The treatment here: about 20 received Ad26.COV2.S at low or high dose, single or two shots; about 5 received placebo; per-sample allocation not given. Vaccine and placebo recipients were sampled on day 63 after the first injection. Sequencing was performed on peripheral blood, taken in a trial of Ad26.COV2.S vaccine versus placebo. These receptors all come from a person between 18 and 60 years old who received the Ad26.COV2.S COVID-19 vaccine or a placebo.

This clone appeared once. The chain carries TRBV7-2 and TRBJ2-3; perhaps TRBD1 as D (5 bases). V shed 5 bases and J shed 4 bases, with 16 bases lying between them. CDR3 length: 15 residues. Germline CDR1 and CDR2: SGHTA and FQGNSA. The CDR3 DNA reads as TGTGCCAGCAGCCAAGACAGTAGGTTTGCAGATACGCAGTATTTT. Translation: CASSQDSRFADTQYF. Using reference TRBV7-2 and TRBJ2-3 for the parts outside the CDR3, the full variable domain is GAGVSQSPSNKVTEKGKDVELRCDPISGHTALYWYRQSLGQGLEFLIYFQGNSAPDKSGLPSDRFSAERTGGSVSTLTIQRTQQEDSAVYLCASSQDSRFADTQYFGPGTRLTVL.

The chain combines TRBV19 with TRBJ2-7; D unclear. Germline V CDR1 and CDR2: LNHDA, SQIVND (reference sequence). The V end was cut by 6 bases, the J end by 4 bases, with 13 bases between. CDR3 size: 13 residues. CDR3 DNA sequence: TGTGCCAGTAGAGCGTCAGGCTCTTACGAGCAGTACTTC. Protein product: CASRASGSYEQYF.

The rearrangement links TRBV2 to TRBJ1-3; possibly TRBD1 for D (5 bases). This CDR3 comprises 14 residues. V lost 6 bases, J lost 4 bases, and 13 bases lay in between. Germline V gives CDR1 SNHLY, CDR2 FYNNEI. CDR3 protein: CASRIDGAGNTIYF. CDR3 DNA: TGTGCCAGCAGAATAGACGGGGCAGGAAACACCATATATTTT.

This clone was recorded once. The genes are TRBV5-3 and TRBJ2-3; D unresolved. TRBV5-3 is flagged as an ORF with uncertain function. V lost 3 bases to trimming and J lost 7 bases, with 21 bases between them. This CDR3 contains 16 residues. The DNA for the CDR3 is TGTGCCAGAAGCTCAAGGGCAGATGAATTTATCTATACGCAGTATTTT. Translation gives CARSSRADEFIYTQYF.

In nucleotides, the CDR3 is TGCGCCAGCAGCCAGCCCCCAGTAGAAGGGGGCACGAATGAGCAGTTCTTC. Translated: CASSQPPVEGGTNEQFF. The rearrangement uses TRBV4-1 and TRBJ2-1; 7 bases are a match to TRBD1. Trimming at V came to 3 bases and at J to 7 bases, leaving 15 bases not matched to a gene. The CDR3 runs to 17 residues. CDR1 MGHRA and CDR2 YSYEKL come from the germline V gene.

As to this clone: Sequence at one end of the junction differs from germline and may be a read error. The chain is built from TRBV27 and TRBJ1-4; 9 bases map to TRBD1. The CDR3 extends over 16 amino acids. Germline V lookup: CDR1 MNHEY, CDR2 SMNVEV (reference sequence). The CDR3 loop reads CASSVSYRGRREKLFF. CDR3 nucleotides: TGTGCCAGCAGTGTATCCTACAGGGGGCGCCGTGAAAAACTGTTTTTT.

The CDR3: CATSGGQFYEQYF. CDR3 sequence (DNA): TGTGCCACCTCCGGGGGACAGTTTTACGAGCAGTACTTC. V usage is TRBV19 and J usage is TRBJ2-7, with D possibly TRBD1 on 7 matching bases. This CDR3 has 13 amino acids. V was shortened by 10 bases and J by 4 bases, with 17 bases between the two germline ends. Germline V gene sequence: CDR1 LNHDA, CDR2 SQIVND (reference sequence).

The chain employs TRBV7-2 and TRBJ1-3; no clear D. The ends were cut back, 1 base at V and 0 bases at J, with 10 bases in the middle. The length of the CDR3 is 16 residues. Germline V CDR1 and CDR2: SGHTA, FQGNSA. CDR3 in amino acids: CASSLDQLASGNTIYF. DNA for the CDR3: TGTGCCAGCAGCTTAGACCAGCTCGCCTCTGGAAACACCATATATTTT.

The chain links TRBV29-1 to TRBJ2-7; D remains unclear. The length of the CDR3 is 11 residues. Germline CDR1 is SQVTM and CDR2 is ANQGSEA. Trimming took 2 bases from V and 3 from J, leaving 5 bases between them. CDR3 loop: CSVERNYEQYF. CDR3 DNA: TGCAGCGTTGAAAGGAACTACGAGCAGTACTTC.

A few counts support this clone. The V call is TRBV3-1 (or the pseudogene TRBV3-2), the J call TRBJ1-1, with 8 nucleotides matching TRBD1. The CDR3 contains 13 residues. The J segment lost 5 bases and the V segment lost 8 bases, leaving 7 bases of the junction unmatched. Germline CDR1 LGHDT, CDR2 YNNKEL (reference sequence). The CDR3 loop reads CASSWTGQTEAFF. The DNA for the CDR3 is TGTGCCAGCTCTTGGACAGGGCAAACTGAAGCTTTCTTT.

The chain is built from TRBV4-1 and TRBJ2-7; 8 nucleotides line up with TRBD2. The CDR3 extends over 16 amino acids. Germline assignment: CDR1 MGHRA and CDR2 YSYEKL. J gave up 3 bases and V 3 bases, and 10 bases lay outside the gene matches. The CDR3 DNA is TGCGCCAGCAGCCATACCGCCGCGGGGGGCCTCTACGAGCAGTACTTC. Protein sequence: CASSHTAAGGLYEQYF.

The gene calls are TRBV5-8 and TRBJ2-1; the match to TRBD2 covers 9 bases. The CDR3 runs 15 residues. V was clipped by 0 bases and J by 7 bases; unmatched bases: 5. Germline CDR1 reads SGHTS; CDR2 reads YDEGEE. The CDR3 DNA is TGTGCCAGCAGCTTGGGACTAGCGGAGGGGAATGAGCAGTTCTTC. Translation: CASSLGLAEGNEQFF.

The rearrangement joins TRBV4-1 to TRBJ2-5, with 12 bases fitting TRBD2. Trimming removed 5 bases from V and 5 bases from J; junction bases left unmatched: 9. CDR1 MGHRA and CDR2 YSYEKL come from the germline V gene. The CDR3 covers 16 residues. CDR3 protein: CASSSLAGGPVETQYF. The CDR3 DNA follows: TGCGCCAGCAGCTCCCTAGCGGGAGGGCCTGTCGAGACCCAGTACTTC.

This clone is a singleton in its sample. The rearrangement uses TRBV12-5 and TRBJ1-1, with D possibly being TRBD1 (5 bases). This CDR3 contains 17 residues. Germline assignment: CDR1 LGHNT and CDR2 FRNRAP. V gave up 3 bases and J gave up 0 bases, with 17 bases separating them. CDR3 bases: TGTGCTAGTGGTTTCCAGTTCCCACAGGAGCTGAACACTGAAGCTTTCTTT. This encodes CASGFQFPQELNTEAFF.

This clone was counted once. The chain's CDR3 is CTSSKRGPIAKNIQYF. CDR3 bases: TGCACCAGCAGCAAAAGGGGACCTATAGCCAAAAACATTCAGTACTTC. V gene TRBV1 combines with J gene TRBJ2-4. TRBV1 is a pseudogene segment. The CDR3 consists of 16 residues.

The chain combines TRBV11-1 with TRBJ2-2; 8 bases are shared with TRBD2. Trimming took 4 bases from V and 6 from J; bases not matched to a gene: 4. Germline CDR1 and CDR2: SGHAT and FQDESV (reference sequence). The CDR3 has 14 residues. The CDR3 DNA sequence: TGTGCCAGCAGCTCGCGGGAGGCCCCCGGGGAGCTGTTTTTT. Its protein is CASSSREAPGELFF.

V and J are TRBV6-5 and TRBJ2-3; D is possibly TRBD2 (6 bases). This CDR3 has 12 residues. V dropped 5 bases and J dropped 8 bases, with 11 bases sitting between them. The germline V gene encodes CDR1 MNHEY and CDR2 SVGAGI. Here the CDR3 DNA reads TGTGCCAGCAGTCGGGGGACGAGTACGCAGTATTTT. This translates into CASSRGTSTQYF.

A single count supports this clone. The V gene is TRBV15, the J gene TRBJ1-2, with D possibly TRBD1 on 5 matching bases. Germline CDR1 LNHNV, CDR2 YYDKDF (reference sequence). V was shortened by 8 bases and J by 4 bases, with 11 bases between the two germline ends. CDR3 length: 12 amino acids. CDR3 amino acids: CATGGDRYGYTF. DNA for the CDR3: TGTGCCACCGGGGGGGACCGCTATGGCTACACCTTC.

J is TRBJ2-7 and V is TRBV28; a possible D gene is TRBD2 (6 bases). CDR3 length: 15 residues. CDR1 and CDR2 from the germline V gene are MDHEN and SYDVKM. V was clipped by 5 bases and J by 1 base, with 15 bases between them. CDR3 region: CASSALSAGSYEQYF. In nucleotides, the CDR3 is TGTGCCAGCAGTGCCCTCTCGGCGGGATCCTACGAGCAGTACTTC. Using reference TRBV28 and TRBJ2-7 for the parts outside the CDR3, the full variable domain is DVKVTQSSRYLVKRTGEKVFLECVQDMDHENMFWYRQDPGLGLRLIYFSYDVKMKEKGDIPEGYSVSREKKERFSLILESASTNQTSMYLCASSALSAGSYEQYFGPGTRLTVT.

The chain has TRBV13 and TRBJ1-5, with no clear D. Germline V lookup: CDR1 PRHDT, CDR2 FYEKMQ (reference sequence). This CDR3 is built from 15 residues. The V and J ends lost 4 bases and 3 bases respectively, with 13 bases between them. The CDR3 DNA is TGTGCCAGCAGCTCCTCGGGGTGGAACAATCAGCCCCAGCATTTT. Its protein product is CASSSSGWNNQPQHF.

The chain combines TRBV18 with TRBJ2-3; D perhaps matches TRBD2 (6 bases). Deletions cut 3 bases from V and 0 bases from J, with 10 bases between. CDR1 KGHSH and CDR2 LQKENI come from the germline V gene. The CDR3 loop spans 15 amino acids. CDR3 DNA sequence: TGTGCCAGCTCACCGCGGCTAGCGAGCACAGATACGCAGTATTTT. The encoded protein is CASSPRLASTDTQYF.

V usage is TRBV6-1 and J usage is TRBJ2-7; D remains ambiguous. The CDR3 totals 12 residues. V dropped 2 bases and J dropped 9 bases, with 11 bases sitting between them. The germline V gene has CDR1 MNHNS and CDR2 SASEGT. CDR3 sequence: CASSEPTGAQYF. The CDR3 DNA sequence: TGTGCCAGCAGTGAACCTACGGGTGCGCAGTACTTC.

The DNA for the CDR3 is TGTGCCAGCAGCTGGGGCCTCCGAAGCTCCTATAATTCACCCCTCCACTTT. Amino acid sequence: CASSWGLRSSYNSPLHF. The chain joins TRBV7-9 to TRBJ1-6; D perhaps matches TRBD1 (5 bases). The V gene lost 4 bases and the J gene lost 0 bases, with 13 bases spanning the gap. CDR1 is SEHNR and CDR2 is FQNEAQ in the germline V gene (reference sequence). The CDR3 totals 17 residues. The variable domain in full, completed from reference TRBV7-9 and TRBJ1-6, reads DTGVSQNPRHKITKRGQNVTFRCDPISEHNRLYWYRQTLGQGPEFLTYFQNEAQLEKSRLLSDRFSAERPKGSFSTLEIQRTEQGDSAMYLCASSWGLRSSYNSPLHFGNGTRLTVT.

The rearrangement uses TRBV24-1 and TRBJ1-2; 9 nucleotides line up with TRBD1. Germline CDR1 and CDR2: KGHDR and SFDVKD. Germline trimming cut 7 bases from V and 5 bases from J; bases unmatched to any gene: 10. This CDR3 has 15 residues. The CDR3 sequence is CATSLGQGRRYGYTF. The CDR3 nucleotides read TGTGCCACCAGCCTAGGACAGGGGAGACGATATGGCTACACCTTC.

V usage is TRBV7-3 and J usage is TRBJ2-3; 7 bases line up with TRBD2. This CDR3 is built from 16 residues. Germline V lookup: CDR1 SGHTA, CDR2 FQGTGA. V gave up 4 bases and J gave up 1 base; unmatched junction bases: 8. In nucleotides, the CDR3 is TGTGCCAGCAGCTCTAGGGGAGGGGCCGGCACAGATACGCAGTATTTT. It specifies CASSSRGGAGTDTQYF.

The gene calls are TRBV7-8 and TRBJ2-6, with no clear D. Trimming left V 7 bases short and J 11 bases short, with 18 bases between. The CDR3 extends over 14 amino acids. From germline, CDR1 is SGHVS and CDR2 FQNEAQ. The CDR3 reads CASTRAIPTHVLTF. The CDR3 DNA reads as TGTGCCAGCACCAGAGCCATCCCCACCCACGTCCTGACTTTC.

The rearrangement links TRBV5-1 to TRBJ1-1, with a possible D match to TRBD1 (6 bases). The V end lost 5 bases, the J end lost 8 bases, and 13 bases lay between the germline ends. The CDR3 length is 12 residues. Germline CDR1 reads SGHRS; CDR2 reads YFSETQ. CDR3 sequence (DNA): TGCGCCAGCAGGGAAGGGGGGTTCGAAGCTTTCTTT. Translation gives CASREGGFEAFF.

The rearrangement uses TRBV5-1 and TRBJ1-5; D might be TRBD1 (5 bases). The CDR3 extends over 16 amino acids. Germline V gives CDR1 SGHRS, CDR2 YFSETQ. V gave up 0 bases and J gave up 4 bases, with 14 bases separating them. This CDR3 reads CASSLDPDSTNQPQHF. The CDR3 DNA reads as TGCGCCAGCAGCTTGGACCCTGACAGCACTAATCAGCCCCAGCATTTT.

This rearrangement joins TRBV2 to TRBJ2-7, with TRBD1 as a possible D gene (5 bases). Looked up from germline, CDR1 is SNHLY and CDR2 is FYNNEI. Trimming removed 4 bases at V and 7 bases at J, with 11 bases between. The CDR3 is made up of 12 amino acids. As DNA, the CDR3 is TGTGCCAGCAGTGGGATAGGGGATGAGCAGTACTTC. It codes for CASSGIGDEQYF.